A single sample gave rise to the 30 T cell receptor beta chains below, sequenced in a study of CD8+CD57+ T cells in acquired aplastic anemia. The use of genomic DNA as template underpinned the TCR beta VDJ and CDR3 profiling. TCRdb used MiXCR to reprocess the reads, holding one entry per CDR3 protein. Seen here are 400,000 to 450,000 distinct CDR3 sequences, about two thirds observed once, and the top ten hold 3.5% to 4.5%. The source material was sorted CD4+, CD8+, or CD8+CD57+ T cells (not recorded which) from PBMCs. The origin of the receptors is a human donor in good health, serving as a control.

Concerning this clonotype: Given the absence of the conserved phenylalanine or tryptophan at the CDR3 end, a read error is likely. It is unclear where the CDR3 begins or ends on the DNA, so no DNA is shown, and the CDR3 is as TCRdb lists it. The rearrangement links TRBV9 to TRBJ1-6. The CDR3 totals 15 residues, both ends included. Germline CDR1 reads SGDLS; CDR2 reads YYNGEE. CDR3 sequence reads: CASSVQGTQKTQFRS.

This clonotype showed up many times. The rearrangement uses TRBV6-5 and TRBJ1-5; no clear D gene. This CDR3 spans 13 amino acids. Germline values: CDR1 MNHEY, CDR2 SVGAGI. Trimming took 0 bases from V and 5 from J, leaving 5 bases between them. CDR3 DNA: TGTGCCAGCAGTTACTCAGCAGATCAGCCCCAGCATTTT. It is translated as CASSYSADQPQHF.

The J gene is TRBJ2-3, the V gene TRBV20-1; the D gene is possibly TRBD1 (7 bases). Germline values: CDR1 DFQATT, CDR2 SNEGSKA (reference sequence). The CDR3 has 14 residues. With 6 bases removed from V and 7 bases from J, the gap between germline ends came to 20 bases. The CDR3 DNA reads as TGCAGTGCAAACGTCAGGGGGGTACGTCATACGCAGTATTTT. It translates to CSANVRGVRHTQYF.

This clonotype was seen only once. Given the absence of the conserved phenylalanine or tryptophan at the CDR3 end, a read error is likely. No DNA is shown, since the ends of the CDR3 on it are uncertain; the CDR3 is the one TCRdb lists. This chain connects TRBV2 to TRBJ2-2. Germline-derived CDR1 and CDR2 are SNHLY and FYNNEI. From its first to its last residue, the CDR3 has 12 amino acids. CDR3 loop: CASSLTTGDVLS.

This clonotype was observed at least ten times. The V and J genes are TRBV24-1 and TRBJ1-1, with 10 positions matching TRBD1. CDR1 is KGHDR, CDR2 SFDVKD, per germline. V lost 7 bases and J lost 12; bases outside the gene matches: 7. CDR3 size: 12 residues. The CDR3 region has the DNA TGTGCCACCAGCCCCGGACAGGGGGGAACTTTCTTT. Residues: CATSPGQGGTFF.

This sequence joins TRBV7-9 and TRBJ1-4; perhaps TRBD1 as D (6 bases). The CDR3 has 15 amino acids. The V gene lost 5 bases and the J gene lost 15 bases, with 25 bases spanning the gap. The germline V gene encodes CDR1 SEHNR and CDR2 FQNEAQ (reference sequence). CDR3 bases: TGTGCCAGCAGCCCCCGGACAGCAACTGATGAAATATTGTTTTTT. Protein product: CASSPRTATDEILFF.

This chain uses TRBV15 with TRBJ1-3; D perhaps matches TRBD1 (5 bases). CDR3 length equals 14 residues. Trimming removed 10 bases at V and 3 bases at J, with 16 bases between. Germline V gene sequence: CDR1 LNHNV, CDR2 YYDKDF (reference sequence). CDR3 nucleotide sequence: TGTGCCAGTTCAAAGGGACCGGTTGGAAACACCATATATTTT. Its protein product is CASSKGPVGNTIYF.

As regards this clonotype: Its ends do not fully match the called genes, so a read error is possible. The chain carries TRBV7-3 and TRBJ1-6; TRBD1 might be the D (5 bases). The CDR3 is 14 residues long. The germline gives CDR1 SGHTA, CDR2 FQGTGA. The CDR3 region is CASRSDSNNSPHLF. The CDR3 DNA is TGTGCCAGCAGGTCTGACAGCAATAATTCCCCCCACCTCTTT.

Notes on this clonotype: The junction departs from germline at one end; a sequencing error may be responsible. J is TRBJ2-7 and V is TRBV10-3; D not certain. This CDR3 region has 14 residues. From germline, CDR1 is ENHRY and CDR2 SYGVKD. The DNA of the CDR3 is TGTGCCATCATGCGGCCCCACCACTCATCCGCGCAGTATTTC. It specifies CAIMRPHHSSAQYF.

CDR3 protein: CASSPSGGQEEYEQYF. The CDR3 region has the DNA TGTGCCAGCAGCCCAAGTGGGGGGCAAGAAGAATACGAGCAGTACTTC. This chain uses TRBV7-8 with TRBJ2-7; D is possibly TRBD1 or TRBD2 (6 bases each). V shed 5 bases and J shed 4 bases, with 21 bases lying between them. CDR1 and CDR2 (germline): SGHVS, FQNEAQ. This CDR3 is built from 16 residues. Together with reference TRBV7-8 and TRBJ2-7, the CDR3 gives the full variable domain: GAGVSQSPRYKVAKRGQDVALRCDPISGHVSLFWYQQALGQGPEFLTYFQNEAQLDKSGLPSDRFFAERPEGSVSTLKIQRTQQEDSAVYLCASSPSGGQEEYEQYFGPGTRLTVT.

Regarding this clonotype: At one end, the junction sequence differs from germline, possibly due to a read error. V gene TRBV7-9 combines with J gene TRBJ2-5; TRBD2 aligns across 8 bases. CDR1 is SEHNR and CDR2 is FQNEAQ in the germline V gene (reference sequence). The CDR3 consists of 16 residues. Written as DNA, the CDR3 is TGTGCCAGCAGCCCCGGCGGGGGGCCTAGAGTCGAGATCCAGTACTTC. It specifies CASSPGGGPRVEIQYF.

The gene calls are TRBV10-2 and TRBJ1-1; 10 bases are a match to TRBD1. This CDR3 has 13 residues. V lost 6 bases to trimming and J lost 4 bases; unmatched junction nucleotides: 2. The germline CDR1 and CDR2 sequences are WSHSY and SAAADI. CDR3 sequence: CASSGDRGTEAFF. The CDR3 DNA sequence: TGCGCCAGCAGCGGGGACAGGGGCACTGAAGCTTTCTTT.

This clonotype was counted a few times. The rearrangement joins TRBV29-1 to TRBJ1-2; no definite D call. Trimming removed 3 bases from V and 8 bases from J, with 16 bases in between. Looked up from germline, CDR1 is SQVTM and CDR2 is ANQGSEA. CDR3 size: 13 residues. The CDR3 loop reads CSVDQRVGVGYTF. In DNA, the CDR3 is TGCAGCGTTGACCAAAGAGTCGGGGTCGGCTACACCTTC.

The chain is built from TRBV24-1 and TRBJ1-5, with D unresolved. The CDR3 is 14 residues long. The germline gives CDR1 KGHDR, CDR2 SFDVKD. Deletions cut 4 bases from V and 7 bases from J, with 13 bases between. DNA for the CDR3: TGTGCCACCAGTGACCGCCTCGCGGGACAGCCCCAGCATTTT. It specifies CATSDRLAGQPQHF.

The chain joins TRBV7-9 to TRBJ1-5; a weak D match, TRBD1 (5 bases). Germline-derived CDR1 and CDR2 are SEHNR and FQNEAQ (reference sequence). V was pared by 6 bases and J by 14 bases, with 26 bases between. The CDR3 is 15 residues long. CDR3 in DNA: TGTGCCAGCAGTGAGCTGGGACGGAGTAACCAGCTCGAGCATTTT. Translating it yields CASSELGRSNQLEHF.

The genes are TRBV25-1 and TRBJ1-4, with a possible D match to TRBD1 (6 bases). This CDR3 contains 13 residues. V was clipped by 6 bases and J by 8 bases, with 13 bases between them. Germline V gene data show CDR1 as MGHDK and CDR2 as SYGVNS. The CDR3 loop reads CASSSGGQEKLFF. Here the CDR3 DNA reads TGTGCCAGCAGCTCCGGGGGGCAGGAAAAACTGTTTTTT.

In this sample, this clonotype turned up a few times. The chain combines TRBV10-3 with TRBJ1-2; 8 positions match TRBD1. Germline CDR1 and CDR2: ENHRY and SYGVKD. With V trimmed by 6 bases and J by 7 bases, 10 bases remained unmatched. The CDR3 has 14 amino acids. CDR3 DNA sequence: TGTGCCATCAGCGATTACGGGACAGGAGTTGGCTACACCTTC. It yields the protein CAISDYGTGVGYTF.

With regard to this clonotype: Since a much larger clone is just one base distant, this may be a read error. This chain links TRBV12-3 or TRBV12-4 with TRBJ2-5, with 9 bases fitting TRBD1. The CDR3 spans 14 residues. The CDR3 spells CASSVGQGQETQYF. CDR3 sequence (DNA): TGCGCCAGCAGCGTAGGACAGGGGCAAGAGACCCAGTACTTC.

This clonotype was seen at least ten times. This chain joins TRBV4-3 and TRBJ1-6; tentatively, D is TRBD1 (6 bases). V lost 3 bases to trimming and J lost 7 bases, with 16 bases between them. Germline loops: CDR1 LGHNA, CDR2 YSLEER. This CDR3 is built from 16 residues. The DNA of the CDR3 is TGCGCCAGCAGCCAGAGGGGGGATCCGGCAAATTCACCCCTCCACTTT. As protein: CASSQRGDPANSPLHF.

The CDR3 sequence: CASSLYRPSEANVLTF. The CDR3 region has the DNA TGTGCCAGCAGCTTGTACAGACCCTCTGAGGCGAACGTCCTGACTTTC. The chain uses TRBV9 and TRBJ2-6, with D unclear. CDR1 is SGDLS and CDR2 is YYNGEE in the germline V gene. This CDR3 comprises 16 residues. V shed 4 bases and J shed 10 bases, with 21 bases lying between them.

A few counts support this clonotype. The chain uses TRBV24-1 and TRBJ1-4; TRBD1 might be the D (6 bases). This CDR3 is 15 amino acids long. The ends were cut back, 6 bases at V and 4 bases at J, with 14 bases in the middle. Looked up from germline, CDR1 is KGHDR and CDR2 is SFDVKD. CDR3 residues: CATSLYGQYNEKLFF. In DNA form, the CDR3 reads TGTGCCACCAGTTTATATGGACAGTATAATGAAAAACTGTTTTTT.

There are many counts of this clonotype. This rearrangement joins TRBV27 to TRBJ2-7; possible D gene TRBD1, 6 bases. This CDR3 spans 14 amino acids. V dropped 5 bases and J dropped 5 bases, with 16 bases sitting between them. Germline lookup yields CDR1 MNHEY and CDR2 SMNVEV (reference sequence). CDR3 sequence (DNA): TGTGCCAGCAGTGCCCGGGACACCCGACACGAGCAGTACTTC. Protein: CASSARDTRHEQYF.

The V gene is TRBV20-1, the J gene TRBJ2-4, with 7 bases that match TRBD1. After removal of 5 bases from V and 9 bases from J, the junction contained 7 bases not matched to a gene. The CDR3 covers 12 residues. Germline assignment: CDR1 DFQATT and CDR2 SNEGSKA (reference sequence). The CDR3 reads CSASLPGGIQYF. Written as DNA, the CDR3 is TGCAGTGCTTCCCTCCCAGGGGGCATTCAGTACTTC.

The chain recombines TRBV3-2 with TRBJ1-4; whether TRBD1, the table's D call, matches the DNA was not checked. TRBV3-2 is annotated as a pseudogene. The CDR3 runs to 14 residues. DNA of the CDR3: TGTGCCAGCTGCCGACAGGGGCCTTCTGAAAAACTGTTTTTT. It encodes CASCRQGPSEKLFF.

This clonotype appeared many times. The chain joins TRBV7-3 to TRBJ1-1; no firm D call. CDR1 is SGHTA, CDR2 FQGTGA, per germline. Trimming pared 1 base from V and 0 bases from J, leaving 6 bases between. CDR3 length: 14 residues. For the CDR3, the DNA is TGTGCCAGCAGCTTAAGTTGGTTGAACACTGAAGCTTTCTTT. Encoded protein: CASSLSWLNTEAFF.

The genes are TRBV20-1 and TRBJ1-1; D might be TRBD1 (6 bases). V was clipped by 3 bases and J by 1 base, with 15 bases between them. The CDR3 loop spans 15 amino acids. The germline CDR1 and CDR2 sequences are DFQATT and SNEGSKA (reference sequence). The CDR3 is CSASGDNRRNTEAFF. CDR3 coding DNA: TGCAGTGCTAGTGGGGACAACCGACGGAACACTGAAGCTTTCTTT.

As for this clonotype: Germline and junction disagree at one end, which may indicate a read error. The chain uses TRBV7-6 and TRBJ1-1, with a possible D match to TRBD1 (6 bases). Germline V gene sequence: CDR1 SGHVS, CDR2 FNYEAQ. The CDR3 length is 14 residues. The chain's CDR3 is CSVGGGAGNTEAFF. CDR3 nucleotides: TGCAGCGTCGGGGGGGGGGCGGGGAACACTGAAGCTTTCTTT. The complete variable domain, with remaining parts taken from reference TRBV7-6 and TRBJ1-1, reads GAGVSQSPRYKVTKRGQDVALRCDPISGHVSLYWYRQALGQGPEFLTYFNYEAQQDKSGLPNDRFSAERPEGSISTLTIQRTEQRDSAMYRCSVGGGAGNTEAFFGQGTRLTVV.

V and J are TRBV7-9 and TRBJ2-7; 15 bases line up with TRBD2. The CDR3 length is 14 residues. The germline CDR1 and CDR2 sequences are SEHNR and FQNEAQ (reference sequence). The ends lost 3 bases at V and 7 bases at J; junction bases unmatched: 1. CDR3 DNA: TGTGCCAGCAGCTTCGGACTAGCGGGAGGGGAGCAGTACGTC. Translating it yields CASSFGLAGGEQYV.

This sequence joins TRBV11-2 and TRBJ2-4; D perhaps matches TRBD1 (5 bases). Germline CDR1 reads SGHAT; CDR2 reads FQNNGV. CDR3 length equals 13 residues. The ends were cut back, 3 bases at V and 10 bases at J, with 13 bases in the middle. The CDR3 here is CASSFAGNDIQYF. The CDR3 bases are TGTGCCAGCAGCTTCGCAGGGAATGATATTCAGTACTTC.

This clonotype was picked up a small number of times. This sequence joins TRBV15 and TRBJ1-2; no definite D call. CDR1 and CDR2 from the germline V gene are LNHNV and YYDKDF (reference sequence). The V and J ends lost 3 bases and 4 bases respectively, with 9 bases between them. CDR3 size: 13 residues. CDR3 sequence reads: CATSRPSSYGYTF. CDR3 DNA: TGTGCCACCAGCAGGCCCAGTTCCTATGGCTACACCTTC. Full variable domain (outside the CDR3, taken from reference TRBV15 and TRBJ1-2): DAMVIQNPRYQVTQFGKPVTLSCSQTLNHNVMYWYQQKSSQAPKLLFHYYDKDFNNEADTPDNFQSRRPNTSFCFLDIRSPGLGDTAMYLCATSRPSSYGYTFGSGTRLTVV.